This T cell receptor beta chain was found in a study of T-cell reconstitution after alpha-beta-depleted transplantation in children (dated by TCRdb to about 2016). Study-level background: Using TCR repertoire profiling, the study followed T-cell immune reconstitution in a quantitative way in children after TCRalphabeta/CD19-depleted allogeneic hematopoietic cell transplantation. The investigation overall reported the following: Over subsequent months, a decline in hyperexpanded clone frequencies was noted, and after one year, T-cell counts and TCRbeta diversity were mostly ascribed to newly produced T cells. In some patients, the high TCRbeta diversity seen at day 60 was put down to recipient T cells and intrathymic progenitors that had survived conditioning. Apparently early alphabetaT-cell count recovery about two months after transplant reportedly relied on only several hundred rapidly expanded clones derived from non-depleted graft cells.

Trimming costs V 3 bases and J 7 bases, and their ends lie 25 bases apart. The CDR3 numbers 18 residues from cysteine through phenylalanine. Only CDR3 DNA is held: 54 bases, read in frame from base 1. CDR1 and CDR2 are drawn from the germline V gene: SGHRS, YFSETQ. Preparation of the library involved PCR. TCRdb names Illumina HiSeq 2500 as the instrument used. TCR libraries were prepared with molecular barcoding, using unique molecular identifiers to normalize TCRbeta repertoire quantification. Using fastp at Q25 and MiXCR, TCRdb reprocessed the public reads and kept productive beta chains. A single entry per CDR3 protein holds the most common genes and DNA from its merged rows. Within this sample are fewer than 700,000 distinct CDR3 sequences, with around 13% of them counted one time only. Clones ranked in the top ten supply 2% to 2.5% of the sample. Interpreted using the paper, the treatment or condition label stands for: allogeneic hematopoietic cell transplantation with graft depleted of TCRalphabeta T cells and CD19 B cells. The children who served as transplant recipients had been given grafts of TCRalphabeta/CD19-depleted allogeneic hematopoietic cells.

In the case of this clonotype: Its antigen remains undetermined. Within one base of it there is no much larger clone, and no base qualities were kept.

The sequence links TRBV5-1 to TRBJ1-4, with no confident D gene call. The clonotype originates from a male patient aged 10 to 17 who had a stem cell transplant for acute myeloid leukemia, so the T cells may come from the graft donor. The sample in question was PBMCs, mostly from graft donor cells, obtained 360 days after TCRalphabeta/CD19-depleted stem cell transplant. This receptor has the CDR3 CASSWTTGTGFSGEKLFF. Read as DNA, the sequence is TGCGCCAGCAGCTGGACCACCGGAACGGGGTTCAGTGGTGAAAAACTGTTTTTT.